The clone carrying this TCR beta chain was detected once. What it recognizes is unknown. CDR1 is SQVTM and CDR2 is ANQGSEA in the germline V gene. After removal of 8 bases from V and 2 bases from J, the junction contained 11 bases not matched to a gene. This CDR3 region has 14 residues. The data stem from a study of T cell responses to AZD1222 COVID-19 vaccine. Findings and limits, study-wide: Two doses of AZD1222 preceded a rise in Spike-specific TCR breadth and depth. No day 14 peak samples; only post-peak repertoires were characterized. Donors skewed white British and female; clonal diversity was possibly underestimated.

Pooled in the analysis were second doses at about 4 or about 12 weeks. TCRdb's copy holds only in-frame clones and misses some; the assay was immunoSEQ multiplex PCR. The profile covers 120,000 to 150,000 clones, with around nine tenths appearing a single time and roughly 1.5% taken by the ten largest. This sequence was found in an adult who received the AZD1222 COVID-19 vaccine. Sequenced here: peripheral blood, sampled 28 days after the second AZD1222 dose. The chain carries TRBV29-1 and TRBJ2-7; 8 nucleotides line up with TRBD1. The CDR3 nucleotides read TGCAGCCACCAGGGGGACAGGCCCACCTACGAGCAGTACTTC. Residues: CSHQGDRPTYEQYF.